The 20 T cell receptor beta chains listed next were all sequenced from one sample in a study of shared clonotypes between healthy human individuals. Method: immunoSEQ multiplex PCR; TCRdb's copy keeps in-frame clones and lacks some. Among roughly 1,500,000 clones listed, 95% to 99% were seen once. Sequencing input: naive CD4+ T cells sorted from blood. Subset meaning: CD45RA+ positively selected. The receptor source for this set is a man younger than 40 in good health.

This chain uses TRBV18 with TRBJ1-4, with 11 bases matching TRBD1. Germline CDR1 reads KGHSH; CDR2 reads LQKENI. The CDR3 length is 15 residues. V lost 4 bases, J lost 8 bases, and 6 bases stayed unmatched. The CDR3: CASSQGTGGPEKLFF. The CDR3 nucleotides are TGTGCCAGCTCACAAGGGACAGGGGGTCCCGAAAAACTGTTTTTT.

This clone was seen just once. V and J are TRBV28 and TRBJ2-7, with 7 bases identical to TRBD2. The CDR3 spans 13 residues. The V gene end was trimmed by 8 bases and the J gene end by 2 bases; junction bases not matched to a gene: 6. Germline values: CDR1 MDHEN, CDR2 SYDVKM. The CDR3 DNA reads as TGTGCCAGCGGGGGGGTGTTCCCCTACGAGCAGTACTTC. Its protein is CASGGVFPYEQYF.

In the case of this clone: Different DNA sequences within this sample yield the same CDR3. Written as DNA, the CDR3 is TGTGCCAGCAGTGACGGACTAGCGGGAGTGGAGACCCAGTACTTC. This gives the protein CASSDGLAGVETQYF. This chain uses TRBV2 with TRBJ2-5; 13 nucleotides line up with TRBD2. Per the germline V gene, CDR1 is SNHLY and CDR2 is FYNNEI. V shed 3 bases, J shed 5 bases, and the junction held 3 bases outside the gene matches. This CDR3 spans 15 amino acids.

This sequence joins TRBV30 and TRBJ2-1; 10 nucleotides line up with TRBD1. The V gene's germline CDR1 is GTSNPN and CDR2 SVGIG (reference sequence). V lost 5 bases and J lost 0; bases outside the gene matches: 16. The CDR3 length is 19 residues. In DNA, the CDR3 is TGTGCCTGGGGAGCCGGGACAGGGGTGGGTAGCGGCTCCTACAATGAGCAGTTCTTC. Protein sequence: CAWGAGTGVGSGSYNEQFF.

Turning to this clone: The same CDR3 is also encoded by other DNA sequences in this sample. The rearrangement uses TRBV9 and TRBJ1-1; D is possibly TRBD1 (6 bases). CDR1 and CDR2 (germline): SGDLS, YYNGEE. Trimming removed 6 bases at V and 1 base at J, with 13 bases between. This CDR3 is built from 14 residues. The CDR3: CASTKTGKNTEAFF. The CDR3 DNA sequence: TGTGCCAGCACAAAAACAGGGAAGAACACTGAAGCTTTCTTT.

This rearrangement joins TRBV7-2 to TRBJ1-2; 9 bases agree with TRBD1. J lost 3 bases, V lost 1 base, and 3 bases had no gene match. Germline CDR1 reads SGHTA; CDR2 reads FQGNSA. CDR3 length equals 15 residues. In DNA form, the CDR3 reads TGTGCCAGCAGCTTAGGGGACAGGGCGCACTATGGCTACACCTTC. Its protein product is CASSLGDRAHYGYTF.

V usage is TRBV7-2 and J usage is TRBJ2-7; 7 nucleotides line up with TRBD2. The CDR3 contains 15 residues. After removal of 2 bases from V and 5 bases from J, the junction contained 9 bases not matched to a gene. The germline gives CDR1 SGHTA, CDR2 FQGNSA. DNA of the CDR3: TGTGCCAGCAGCTTAATGGGCGGGAGAGGCGACGAGCAGTACTTC. Its translation is CASSLMGGRGDEQYF.

V is TRBV30 and J is TRBJ1-4; perhaps TRBD1 as D (6 bases). Trimming took off 2 bases at V and 9 bases at J, with 16 bases between the two ends. Germline V CDR1 and CDR2: GTSNPN, SVGIG (reference sequence). There are 14 residues in the CDR3. CDR3 in DNA: TGTGCCTGGAGTCTGGCAGGGGAGATTCAAAAACTGTTTTTT. Amino acid sequence: CAWSLAGEIQKLFF.

The chain employs TRBV9 and TRBJ2-6; possibly TRBD1 or TRBD2 for D (7 bases each). CDR1 and CDR2 (germline): SGDLS, YYNGEE. The CDR3 extends over 18 amino acids. V was clipped by 3 bases and J by 3 bases, with 19 bases between them. The CDR3 DNA follows: TGTGCCAGCAGCGCCGGGGGAGGGGGCGCGGGTGGGGCCAACGTCCTGACTTTC. This encodes CASSAGGGGAGGANVLTF.

The J gene is TRBJ2-7, the V gene TRBV28; possible D gene TRBD2, 5 bases. The CDR3 sequence is 12 residues long. Trimming stripped 6 bases from V and 4 bases from J, with 10 bases between. CDR1 and CDR2 from the germline V gene are MDHEN and SYDVKM. The CDR3 protein is CASRDGVYEQYF. The CDR3 DNA sequence: TGTGCCAGCAGGGACGGGGTATACGAGCAGTACTTC. The full variable domain, in which reference TRBV28 and TRBJ2-7 provide the parts outside the CDR3, is DVKVTQSSRYLVKRTGEKVFLECVQDMDHENMFWYRQDPGLGLRLIYFSYDVKMKEKGDIPEGYSVSREKKERFSLILESASTNQTSMYLCASRDGVYEQYFGPGTRLTVT.

V is TRBV30 and J is TRBJ1-1; tentative D call: TRBD1 (6 bases). The CDR3 is 14 amino acids. V was cut by 8 bases and J by 1 base, with 17 bases left in between. In germline, CDR1 is GTSNPN, CDR2 SVGIG (reference sequence). The CDR3 coding sequence is TGTGCCGTAAGATTAGGGGGGAGGAACACTGAAGCTTTCTTT. Amino acids: CAVRLGGRNTEAFF.

The chain employs TRBV5-1 and TRBJ2-3; D perhaps matches TRBD1 (6 bases). Trimming left V 2 bases short and J 0 bases short, with 13 bases between. The CDR3 contains 16 residues. CDR1 is SGHRS, CDR2 YFSETQ, per germline. The CDR3 sequence is CASSFRGAGSTDTQYF. CDR3 nucleotide sequence: TGCGCCAGCAGCTTCAGGGGTGCGGGCAGCACAGATACGCAGTATTTT.

This sequence joins TRBV25-1 and TRBJ1-1, with D unclear. CDR3 length equals 13 residues. The germline V gene encodes CDR1 MGHDK and CDR2 SYGVNS. V was shortened by 3 bases and J by 8 bases, with 13 bases between the two germline ends. CDR3 residues: CASSDPWTEEAFF. The CDR3 nucleotides read TGTGCCAGCAGTGATCCCTGGACGGAAGAAGCTTTCTTT.

The chain joins TRBV6-5 to TRBJ2-7, with TRBD1 matching 8 bases. V shed 6 bases, J shed 0 bases, and the junction held 7 bases outside the gene matches. The CDR3 loop spans 15 amino acids. Germline V gene sequence: CDR1 MNHEY, CDR2 SVGAGI. Here the CDR3 DNA reads TGTGCCAGCAGGTCAGACAGGGGCCTCTCCTACGAGCAGTACTTC. Protein: CASRSDRGLSYEQYF.

The chain carries TRBV25-1 and TRBJ2-2; TRBD2 matches 10 bases. Trimming took 2 bases from V and 4 from J; bases not matched to a gene: 7. Germline CDR1 MGHDK, CDR2 SYGVNS. This CDR3 comprises 17 residues. As DNA, the CDR3 is TGTGCCAGCAGTGAACTAGGGACTAGCGCTACCACCGGGGAGCTGTTTTTT. This sequence encodes CASSELGTSATTGELFF.

The rearrangement uses TRBV7-2 and TRBJ2-5; D unclear. V was clipped by 0 bases and J by 7 bases, with 6 bases between them. The CDR3 has 12 residues. Germline lookup yields CDR1 SGHTA and CDR2 FQGNSA. The DNA of the CDR3 is TGTGCCAGCAGCTTAGCGAGACCGACCCAGTACTTC. Translating it yields CASSLARPTQYF.

This sequence joins TRBV5-8 and TRBJ2-7, with D perhaps TRBD1 (5 bases). The CDR3 consists of 15 residues. V lost 4 bases and J 2 bases, leaving 16 bases between the germline ends. Germline CDR1 reads SGHTS; CDR2 reads YDEGEE. The CDR3 reads CASSRRWTQTYEQYF. The CDR3 coding sequence is TGTGCCAGCAGCCGCCGGTGGACACAAACCTACGAGCAGTACTTC. The entire variable domain, with the rest obtained from reference TRBV5-8 and TRBJ2-7, is as follows: EAGVTQSPTHLIKTRGQQATLRCSPISGHTSVYWYQQALGLGLQFLLWYDEGEERNRGNFPPRFSGRQFPNYSSELNVNALELEDSALYLCASSRRWTQTYEQYFGPGTRLTVT.

This chain joins TRBV11-2 and TRBJ2-2, with 10 bases fitting TRBD1. This CDR3 spans 16 amino acids. The V and J ends lost 5 bases and 6 bases, in that order; junction bases with no gene match: 9. Germline V lookup: CDR1 SGHAT, CDR2 FQNNGV. CDR3 DNA sequence: TGTGCCAGCAGCCTAATGGGACAGGGGCTTTCCGGGGAGCTGTTTTTT. Its protein is CASSLMGQGLSGELFF.

This clone was picked up one time. The rearrangement links TRBV5-5 to TRBJ1-1, with a tentative D call TRBD1 (6 bases). V was shortened by 4 bases and J by 1 base, with 14 bases between the two germline ends. This CDR3 contains 15 residues. Germline-derived CDR1 and CDR2 are SGHKS and YYEKEE (reference sequence). The CDR3 here is CASSLSRGKNTEAFF. CDR3 DNA: TGTGCCAGCAGCCTTTCGAGGGGGAAGAACACTGAAGCTTTCTTT. The full variable domain, its missing parts supplied by reference TRBV5-5 and TRBJ1-1, is DAGVTQSPTHLIKTRGQQVTLRCSPISGHKSVSWYQQVLGQGPQFIFQYYEKEERGRGNFPDRFSARQFPNYSSELNVNALLLGDSALYLCASSLSRGKNTEAFFGQGTRLTVV.

V gene TRBV5-4 combines with J gene TRBJ2-1, with TRBD2 matching 8 bases. CDR1 SGHNT and CDR2 YYREEE come from the germline V gene (reference sequence). Unmatched junction bases numbered 12, after V lost 4 bases and J lost 6 bases. The CDR3 is 16 residues long. The CDR3 loop is CASSTWTSSLGNEQFF. As DNA, the CDR3 is TGTGCCAGCAGCACTTGGACTAGCAGTTTAGGCAATGAGCAGTTCTTC.